Listed below are T cell receptor beta chains from one sample, sequenced in a study of molecular identifiers for immune sequencing clone quantification. TCRdb reanalysed the PCR reads using MiXCR and keeps one entry per CDR3 protein. Found here are tens of thousands of distinct CDR3 sequences, 15% to 20% of them singletons; the top ten hold approximately 1.5%. Sequencing was done on a sample of naive CD8+ T cells from blood, with Jurkat cell RNA spiked in. These receptors all come from a human donor in good health. Some libraries in this study had Jurkat cell RNA spiked in. Each CDR3 is given without its conserved first and last residue. The order of the fields is V gene, J gene, CDR3 length, CDR3 protein.

TRBV11-3	TRBJ1-4	13	ASSLTTSPSEKLF
TRBV2	TRBJ2-3	14	ASSSPDRASTDTQY
TRBV7-8	TRBJ1-1	13	ASSQGSRFDTEAF
TRBV5-8	TRBJ2-7	12	ASSQARVGYEQY
TRBV12-5	TRBJ1-4	11	ASGSFFQEKLF
TRBV2	TRBJ2-2	13	ASSGLATNTGELF
TRBV20-1	TRBJ2-7	13	SAGGELAGVLEQY
TRBV6-5	TRBJ2-5	13	ASSYSRLTQETQY
TRBV20-1	TRBJ2-7	12	TTKRGGTVYEQY
TRBV28	TRBJ2-3	18	ASGCWDLGLAGGRTDTQY
TRBV29-1	TRBJ2-7	10	SDPGRNYEQY
TRBV6-1	TRBJ1-3	11	ASSEGIGNTIY
TRBV29-1	TRBJ1-2	11	SSRSILDYGYT
TRBV5-1	TRBJ2-1	15	ASSAPLAGGTYNEQF
TRBV27	TRBJ2-5	9	ASSLGETQY
TRBV3-1	TRBJ2-3	13	ASSWGGAGADTQY
TRBV10-3	TRBJ2-7	15	AISELSSGRALYEQY